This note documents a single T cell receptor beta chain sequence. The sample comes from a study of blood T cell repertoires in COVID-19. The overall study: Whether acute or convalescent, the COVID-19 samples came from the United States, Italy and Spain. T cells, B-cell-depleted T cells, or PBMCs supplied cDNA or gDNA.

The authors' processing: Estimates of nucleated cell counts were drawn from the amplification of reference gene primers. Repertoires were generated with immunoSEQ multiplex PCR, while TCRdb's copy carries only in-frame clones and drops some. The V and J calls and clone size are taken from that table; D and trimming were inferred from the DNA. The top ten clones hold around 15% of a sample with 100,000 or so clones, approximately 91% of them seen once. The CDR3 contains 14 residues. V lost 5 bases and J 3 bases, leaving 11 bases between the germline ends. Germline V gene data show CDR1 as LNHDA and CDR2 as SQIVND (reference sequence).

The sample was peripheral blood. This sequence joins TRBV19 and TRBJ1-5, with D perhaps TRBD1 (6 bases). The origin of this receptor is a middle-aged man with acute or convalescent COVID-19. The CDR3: CASSQGQFNQPQHF. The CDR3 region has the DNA TGTGCCAGTAGTCAAGGACAGTTCAATCAGCCCCAGCATTTT.